What follows is one TCR beta chain and its context. Its antigen is unknown. These data belong to a study of cytomegalovirus exposure and HLA in healthy donors. V lost 8 bases to trimming and J lost 8 bases, with 21 bases between them. Germline values: CDR1 SGHAT, CDR2 FQNNGV. CDR3 length: 14 residues. The study ran its PCR with 60 Vbeta and 13 Jbeta primers. Data came from immunoSEQ multiplex PCR; TCRdb stores just in-frame clones and leaves some out. The repertoire holds roughly 100,000 clones, approximately 16% seen once, with more than 0.65% in the top ten. Study-level results: Judged likely to be a sequencing artifact was a cluster of highly shared sequence variants. Most TCR sequences were uncommon, yet certain public TCRs appeared in many donors.

The sequence was obtained from a female donor in good health and CMV-seronegative. The chain links TRBV11-2 to TRBJ1-2; no reliable D call. Sequenced: PBMCs. The CDR3: CASGARRNPKGYTF. As DNA, the CDR3 is TGTGCCAGCGGTGCCCGGAGGAACCCGAAGGGCTACACCTTC.